This T cell receptor beta chain was recorded in a study of T cell responses to AZD1222 COVID-19 vaccine. This CDR3 comprises 16 residues. The V end lost 0 bases, the J end lost 0 bases, and 12 bases lay between the germline ends. Germline-derived CDR1 and CDR2 are SGDLS and YYNGEE. Using immunoSEQ multiplex PCR, the repertoire was profiled, and TCRdb retains in-frame clones only, with some absent. The data contain roughly 120,000 clones, approximately 90% of them singletons. The sequences come from peripheral blood, collected on day 0 of AZD1222 vaccination. The source is an adult in good health. The chain uses TRBV9 and TRBJ1-1, with D possibly matching TRBD1 (6 bases). In DNA form, the CDR3 reads TGTGCCAGCAGCGTAGTAGGGGGGGTAATGAACACTGAAGCTTTCTTT. Translated: CASSVVGGVMNTEAFF.